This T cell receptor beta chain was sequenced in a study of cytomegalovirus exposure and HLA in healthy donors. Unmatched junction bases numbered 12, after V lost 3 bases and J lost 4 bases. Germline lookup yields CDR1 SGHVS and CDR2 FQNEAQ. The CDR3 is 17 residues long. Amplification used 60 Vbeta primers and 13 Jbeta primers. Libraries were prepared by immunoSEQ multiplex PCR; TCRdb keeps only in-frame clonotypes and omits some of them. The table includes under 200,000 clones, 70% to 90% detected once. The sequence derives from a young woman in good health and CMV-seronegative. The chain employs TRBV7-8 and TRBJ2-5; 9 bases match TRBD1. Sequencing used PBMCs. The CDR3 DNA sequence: TGTGCCAGCAGCTTGGTTCCCCGGGGACAGGGCTTAGAGACCCAGTACTTC. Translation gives CASSLVPRGQGLETQYF.